The 10 T cell receptor beta chains in this list originate from one sample, sequenced in a study of Graves' ophthalmopathy and Graves' hyperthyroidism. Amplification of TCR beta CDR3 regions used RNA transcripts. HTBI primers served in a first-round RT-PCR, which a second-round multiplex PCR followed. Via MiXCR, TCRdb re-called the multiplex PCR reads, giving one row per CDR3 protein. Of roughly 400,000 distinct CDR3 sequences detected, roughly 18% appear once; the ten largest clones hold approximately 1.4%. The sequenced sample was peripheral blood. These receptors came from a woman between 18 and 30 years old with Graves' ophthalmopathy.

The sample holds many counts of this clonotype. This sequence joins TRBV5-5 and TRBJ1-1; D may be TRBD1 (6 bases). Between the trimmed V and J ends, which lost 4 bases and 8 bases, there was a span of 9 bases. The CDR3 is made up of 11 amino acids. The germline CDR1 and CDR2 sequences are SGHKS and YYEKEE (reference sequence). The CDR3 is CASSRDIEAFF. CDR3 nucleotide sequence: TGTGCCAGCAGCCGGGACATCGAAGCTTTCTTT. The whole variable domain, filled in from reference TRBV5-5 and TRBJ1-1, reads DAGVTQSPTHLIKTRGQQVTLRCSPISGHKSVSWYQQVLGQGPQFIFQYYEKEERGRGNFPDRFSARQFPNYSSELNVNALLLGDSALYLCASSRDIEAFFGQGTRLTVV.

There are many counts of this clonotype. The chain combines TRBV7-2 with TRBJ2-7; D gene uncertain. V gave up 1 base and J gave up 2 bases, with 12 bases separating them. The CDR3 is made up of 15 amino acids. Germline assignment: CDR1 SGHTA and CDR2 FQGNSA. CDR3 sequence reads: CASSLVTFLTYEQYF. The CDR3 nucleotides read TGTGCCAGCAGCTTAGTGACTTTCTTAACCTACGAGCAGTACTTC.

This clonotype was detected ten times or more. The chain employs TRBV5-6 and TRBJ1-1; tentative D call: TRBD1 (5 bases). This CDR3 comprises 14 residues. Trimming took off 4 bases at V and 6 bases at J, with 16 bases between the two ends. Germline V gene sequence: CDR1 SGHDT, CDR2 YYEEEE. CDR3 sequence: CASSIGTVGAEAFF. In DNA, the CDR3 is TGTGCCAGCAGCATCGGGACTGTGGGGGCTGAAGCTTTCTTT.

The sample holds many counts of this clonotype. V is TRBV12-3 or TRBV12-4 and J is TRBJ2-7; perhaps TRBD1 as D (5 bases). The CDR3 has 12 amino acids. V dropped 4 bases and J dropped 4 bases, with 8 bases sitting between them. This CDR3 is CASSYAGYEQYF. CDR3 coding DNA: TGTGCCAGCAGTTACGCAGGGTACGAGCAGTACTTC.

There are many counts of this clonotype. The chain couples TRBV9 to TRBJ1-1, with 7 positions matching TRBD1. Trimming removed 0 bases from V and 0 bases from J; junction bases left unmatched: 8. The CDR3 extends over 17 amino acids. Germline values: CDR1 SGDLS, CDR2 YYNGEE. The CDR3 spells CASSVDPPTGVNTEAFF. CDR3 in DNA: TGTGCCAGCAGCGTAGACCCCCCCACAGGGGTGAACACTGAAGCTTTCTTT.

This sequence joins TRBV30 and TRBJ1-1, with 10 bases that match TRBD1. Germline lookup yields CDR1 GTSNPN and CDR2 SVGIG (reference sequence). This CDR3 spans 17 amino acids. The V and J ends lost 0 bases and 0 bases, in that order; junction bases with no gene match: 7. This chain's CDR3 is CAWSVRQGAWLNTEAFF. DNA for the CDR3: TGTGCCTGGAGTGTTAGACAGGGGGCTTGGCTGAACACTGAAGCTTTCTTT. The complete variable domain, with remaining parts taken from reference TRBV30 and TRBJ1-1, reads SQTIHQWPATLVQPVGSPLSLECTVEGTSNPNLYWYRQAAGRGLQLLFYSVGIGQISSEVPQNLSASRPQDRQFILSSKKLLLSDSGFYLCAWSVRQGAWLNTEAFFGQGTRLTVV.

This clonotype was picked up many times. In nucleotides, the CDR3 is TGTGCCAGCAGCTTGTCCCCGGGACAGGGGGCCAAAAACATTCAGTACTTC. It specifies CASSLSPGQGAKNIQYF. The J gene is TRBJ2-4, the V gene TRBV11-1; 10 nucleotides line up with TRBD1. Trimming at V came to 3 bases and at J to 1 base, leaving 6 bases not matched to a gene. The CDR3 runs 17 residues. CDR1 is SGHAT and CDR2 is FQDESV in the germline V gene (reference sequence).

Many counts were recorded for this clonotype. The chain recombines TRBV28 with TRBJ2-7; possible D gene TRBD1, 5 bases. Trimming cost V 10 bases and J 2 bases, with 15 bases left between them. Germline V lookup: CDR1 MDHEN, CDR2 SYDVKM. The CDR3 has 13 amino acids. The CDR3 nucleotides read TGTGCCACCCTGGACAACCGGCCCTACGAGCAGTACTTC. Translation gives CATLDNRPYEQYF.

This CDR3 is CASSLRTGISYEQYF. Here the CDR3 DNA reads TGTGCCAGTAGTCTCCGGACAGGGATCTCCTACGAGCAGTACTTC. The rearrangement joins TRBV19 to TRBJ2-7, with 8 nucleotides matching TRBD1. From germline, CDR1 is LNHDA and CDR2 SQIVND (reference sequence). The CDR3 runs 15 residues. After removal of 5 bases from V and 0 bases from J, the junction contained 6 bases not matched to a gene.

V usage is TRBV20-1 and J usage is TRBJ2-7, with D possibly called TRBD1 or TRBD2 (5 bases each). Germline values: CDR1 DFQATT, CDR2 SNEGSKA (reference sequence). Trimming took 6 bases from V and 0 from J, leaving 15 bases between them. The CDR3 is 14 amino acids. The chain's CDR3 is CSADGTGSSYEQYF. The CDR3 coding sequence is TGCAGTGCCGACGGGACGGGGAGCTCCTACGAGCAGTACTTC.